The entry below gives a single T cell receptor (beta chain) sequence along with its context. Its antigen is unknown. The CDR3 consists of 14 residues. Germline assignment: CDR1 DFQATT and CDR2 SNEGSKA (reference sequence). The entry originates in a study of T cells expressing NK-cell markers. Study-wide results and limits: In a handful of donors, dominant NKG2C+ clonotypes were about 1.0-7.0% of CD8+ T cells. For a few donors, these clonotypes were likewise the leading ones in the CD3+CD56-NKG2C+ fraction.

Following a re-call of the 5' RACE reads, TCRdb has one entry per CDR3 protein and lacks DNA. This repertoire includes some 460,000 distinct CDR3 sequences. This clonotype was sampled from a woman in her fifties or sixties in good health. Sequenced: blood T cells: a sorted CD56 or NKG2C T cell subset, CD4+ or CD8+ T cells, or bulk PBMC T cells (not recorded which). This rearrangement joins TRBV20-1 to TRBJ2-3; with no DNA, the TCRdb D assignment of TRBD1 cannot be verified. The CDR3 spells CSARSWTGEDTQYF.